Listed below are T cell receptor beta chains from one sample, sequenced in a study of blood T cell repertoires in COVID-19. Measured with immunoSEQ multiplex PCR; TCRdb has only the in-frame clones, and not every one. Here the sample spans almost 200,000 clones, about nine tenths being singletons. The specimen sequenced was peripheral blood. The receptors were sampled from a woman in her sixties or seventies with acute or convalescent COVID-19. CDR3s include the opening cysteine and the closing phenylalanine or tryptophan. A D gene is named only where the DNA matches it firmly. Not all rows give a size; the values are once, few, many and, for expanded clones, a class.

J gene,V gene,CDR3 length,D gene,clone size,CDR3 DNA,CDR3 protein
TRBJ1-4,TRBV4-1,15,NA,NA,TGCGCCAGCAGCCAAGACAGGTTTTACAATGAAAAACTGTTTTTT,CASSQDRFYNEKLFF
TRBJ2-4,TRBV27,13,NA,NA,TGTGCCAGCATAGGGCAGGGTAACAACATTCAGTACTTC,CASIGQGNNIQYF
TRBJ2-3,TRBV7-9,18,TRBD2,NA,TGTGCCAGCAGATTAATCCCGGGACTAGCGGGAGGTACGGATACGCAGTATTTT,CASRLIPGLAGGTDTQYF
TRBJ1-6,TRBV6-1,16,NA,NA,TGTGCCAGCAGTGAAGGACTGGGGGGTTCTAATTCACCCCTCCACTTT,CASSEGLGGSNSPLHF
TRBJ2-3,TRBV11-2,16,TRBD1,NA,TGTGCCAGCAGCTCGGACAGGGGACGCCGCACAGATACGCAGTATTTT,CASSSDRGRRTDTQYF
TRBJ1-4,TRBV23-1,18,TRBD1,few,TGCGCCAGCAGTCGTTCAGCGGGACAGGGGAGTACTAATGAAAAACTGTTTTTT,CASSRSAGQGSTNEKLFF
TRBJ1-1,TRBV6-4,11,TRBD1,NA,TGTGCCAGCAAAGGACAGGGAGGGGAGTCCTTT,CASKGQGGESF
TRBJ2-5,TRBV10-2,15,TRBD1,NA,TGCGCCAGCAGCCAGGGACAGGCTTACCAAGAGACCCAGTACTTC,CASSQGQAYQETQYF
TRBJ2-7,TRBV6-5,14,NA,once,TGTGCCAGCAGAGATCCCTACGGTACCTACGAGCAGTACTTC,CASRDPYGTYEQYF
TRBJ2-7,TRBV19,14,TRBD1,NA,TGTGCCAGTAGTACAAAGACAGGGCGCTACGAGCAGTACTTC,CASSTKTGRYEQYF
TRBJ1-5,TRBV28,16,TRBD1,NA,TGTGCCAGCAGCATCACAGGGGGCAGGGGCAATCAGCCCCAGCATTTT,CASSITGGRGNQPQHF
TRBJ2-7,TRBV5-1,13,TRBD1,NA,TGCGCCAGCAGCGCGGGACAGGGAGGCGAGCAGTACTTC,CASSAGQGGEQYF
TRBJ1-3,TRBV19,14,NA,NA,TGTGCCAGTAGTATCGGATACCCGCGGGACACCATATATTTT,CASSIGYPRDTIYF
TRBJ2-3,TRBV5-6,15,NA,NA,TGTGCCAGCAGCTTGAGGGGCGGTCCCACAGATACGCAGTATTTT,CASSLRGGPTDTQYF
TRBJ2-5,TRBV7-2,14,NA,NA,TGTGCCAGCAGCTCCGACTGGGACCAAGAGACCCAGTACTTC,CASSSDWDQETQYF
TRBJ1-1,TRBV6-5,14,NA,NA,TGTGCCACACAGCACGGGGGGGTTAACACTGAAGCTTTCTTT,CATQHGGVNTEAFF
TRBJ1-5,TRBV19,18,NA,NA,TGTGCCAGTAGTACGAACCCCCCCAGGCGGGTCAGGGGACAGCCCCAGCATTTT,CASSTNPPRRVRGQPQHF
TRBJ2-7,TRBV5-6,13,TRBD1,NA,TGTGCCAGCAGCGTAACAGGGGTACCTTTGCAGTACTTC,CASSVTGVPLQYF
TRBJ2-6,TRBV5-4,16,TRBD1,NA,TGTGCCAGCACAGACAGGGGGCGATCTGGGGCCAACGTCCTGACTTTC,CASTDRGRSGANVLTF
TRBJ2-2,TRBV11-3,14,NA,NA,TGTGCCAGCAGCTTGCGGGAGAACACCGGGGAGCTGTTTTTT,CASSLRENTGELFF
TRBJ1-5,TRBV5-1,14,TRBD1,NA,TGCGCCAGCAGCCCACAGGGGGCGAGTCAGCCCCAGCATTTT,CASSPQGASQPQHF
TRBJ1-4,TRBV28,14,NA,NA,TGTGCCAGCAGTTTATCCGGAGGAGGAGAAAAACTGTTTTTT,CASSLSGGGEKLFF
TRBJ1-5,TRBV28,15,NA,NA,TGTGCCAGCAGTTTCGAGCGGGGATCCAATCAGCCCCAGCATTTT,CASSFERGSNQPQHF
TRBJ2-5,TRBV6-7,15,TRBD2,NA,TGTGCCAGCAGTTACCCACCAGGGAGGGTTGAGACCCAGTACTTC,CASSYPPGRVETQYF
TRBJ2-7,TRBV28,15,NA,NA,TGTGCCAGCAGTTCGTCTGGTGCTAGCTTTATCGAGCAGTACTTC,CASSSSGASFIEQYF
TRBJ2-1,TRBV7-9,15,TRBD2,NA,TGTGCCAGCAGCTTAGTTGGCGGGAGAGGAAATGAGCAGTTCTTC,CASSLVGGRGNEQFF
TRBJ2-7,TRBV7-2,16,NA,NA,TGTGCCAGCAGCTTGACGGGAGAAGCGTTTCCCTACGAGCAGTACTTC,CASSLTGEAFPYEQYF